The 10 T cell receptor beta chains listed next were all sequenced from one sample in a study of Ad26.COV2.S vaccination and SARS-CoV-2 variants. TCRdb keeps only in-frame clones here, not all; method: immunoSEQ multiplex PCR. Among approximately 140,000 clones, just over 85% were seen once, and the ten largest hold approximately 5%. The sample was peripheral blood, taken after recovery from COVID-19. The receptors shown here come from a human donor who had recovered from COVID-19.

This chain uses TRBV6-5 with TRBJ1-2, with a weak D call TRBD1 (5 bases). This CDR3 has 15 residues. Germline V lookup: CDR1 MNHEY, CDR2 SVGAGI. V dropped 6 bases and J dropped 3 bases, with 17 bases sitting between them. CDR3 loop: CASSRDDPSHYGYTF. In DNA, the CDR3 is TGTGCCAGCAGCAGGGACGACCCGAGTCACTATGGCTACACCTTC.

This chain uses TRBV28 with TRBJ1-5; D not resolved. V was pared by 3 bases and J by 0 bases, with 9 bases between. The CDR3 runs to 15 residues. Germline CDR1 MDHEN, CDR2 SYDVKM. CDR3 region: CASSLGRYSNQPQHF. For the CDR3, the DNA is TGTGCCAGCAGTTTGGGTAGGTATAGCAATCAGCCCCAGCATTTT.

The chain uses TRBV10-1 and TRBJ1-3; TRBD1 is a possible D gene (5 bases). This CDR3 is built from 15 residues. The germline V and J ends were trimmed by 0 bases and 8 bases, with 14 bases remaining between them. CDR1 is WNHNN, CDR2 SYGVQD, per germline (reference sequence). CDR3 sequence reads: CASSESNGAGDTIYF. The CDR3 region has the DNA TGCGCCAGCAGTGAGTCAAACGGGGCCGGTGACACCATATATTTT.

The V gene is TRBV3-1 (or the pseudogene TRBV3-2), the J gene TRBJ2-3; tentative D call: TRBD1 (5 bases). This CDR3 comprises 16 residues. V lost 0 bases and J 0 bases, leaving 10 bases between the germline ends. In germline, CDR1 is LGHDT, CDR2 YNNKEL (reference sequence). CDR3 amino acids: CASSQDIRASTDTQYF. The CDR3 region has the DNA TGTGCCAGCAGCCAAGATATCAGGGCGAGCACAGATACGCAGTATTTT.

V and J are TRBV30 and TRBJ2-1; D is perhaps TRBD1 (5 bases). This CDR3 has 11 amino acids. V was cut by 6 bases and J by 8 bases, with 11 bases left in between. Germline V CDR1 and CDR2: GTSNPN, SVGIG (reference sequence). The CDR3 sequence: CACDQGHEQFF. The CDR3 DNA is TGTGCCTGTGACCAGGGCCATGAGCAGTTCTTC.

The rearrangement uses TRBV3-1 (or the pseudogene TRBV3-2) and TRBJ2-7; 8 bases fit TRBD1. This CDR3 region has 13 residues. Germline V gives CDR1 LGHDT, CDR2 YNNKEL (reference sequence). The trim removed 5 bases at V and 5 bases at J, leaving 5 bases unmatched. As DNA, the CDR3 is TGTGCCAGCAGCTCACAGGGGGTCGACGAGCAGTACTTC. The encoded protein is CASSSQGVDEQYF.

This clone has more than one count but fewer than ten. The chain uses TRBV7-9 and TRBJ2-7; 10 bases are a match to TRBD1. The CDR3 covers 14 residues. The V gene's germline CDR1 is SEHNR and CDR2 FQNEAQ (reference sequence). V lost 3 bases to trimming and J lost 7 bases; unmatched junction nucleotides: 6. CDR3: CASSLRQGAREQYF. CDR3 nucleotide sequence: TGTGCCAGCAGCTTGCGACAGGGGGCACGGGAGCAGTACTTC.

This chain links TRBV7-2 with TRBJ2-4; TRBD1 is a possible D gene (7 bases). The CDR3 has 15 residues. V gave up 4 bases and J gave up 5 bases, with 15 bases separating them. The germline V gene has CDR1 SGHTA and CDR2 FQGNSA. The CDR3 DNA sequence: TGTGCCAGCAGCTCAGGGGGGAATTTCGAAAACATTCAGTACTTC. It translates to CASSSGGNFENIQYF.

This rearrangement joins TRBV7-2 to TRBJ1-1, with 8 bases aligning to TRBD1. The junction had 7 bases not matched to a gene; V was cut back by 3 bases and J by 7 bases. The V gene's germline CDR1 is SGHTA and CDR2 FQGNSA. The CDR3 length is 14 residues. CDR3 DNA sequence: TGTGCCAGCAGCTTTAGGACAGGGCTCGATGAAGCTTTCTTT. It codes for CASSFRTGLDEAFF.

CDR3 nucleotides: TGCGCCAGCAGCTTACAGGGGAGCGAGCAGTACTTC. This sequence encodes CASSLQGSEQYF. The V and J genes are TRBV5-1 and TRBJ2-7; 7 bases fit TRBD1. After removal of 2 bases from V and 6 bases from J, the junction contained 2 bases not matched to a gene. Germline CDR1 is SGHRS and CDR2 is YFSETQ. This CDR3 spans 12 amino acids.